This T cell receptor (beta chain) is from a study of cytomegalovirus exposure and HLA in healthy donors. Whole-study findings and limits: Analyzed later, association rates of TCRs varied across HLA loci, with DRB1 most and HLA-C fewest. A missense variant in DCLRE1C was later tied to TCR beta V- and J-gene trimming.

CDR3 length: 15 amino acids. Germline CDR1 reads SGHVS; CDR2 reads FNYEAQ. V lost 2 bases and J lost 2; bases outside the gene matches: 5. This clone has just one count. Its matching antigen is unknown. A multiplex PCR was run with 60 Vbeta primers and 13 Jbeta primers. Produced via immunoSEQ multiplex PCR; TCRdb's table is partial and in-frame only. This table has approximately 160,000 clones, about 80% appearing once. J is TRBJ2-7 and V is TRBV7-6, with 8 bases identical to TRBD1. The TCR was taken from a man aged 30-40 years in good health and CMV-seropositive. Material: PBMCs. The CDR3 spells CASSLYGQGPYEQYF. In DNA, the CDR3 is TGTGCCAGCAGCTTATACGGACAGGGCCCCTACGAGCAGTACTTC.